This T cell receptor (beta chain) was identified in a study of T cell repertoires in cytomegalovirus infection. Each CDR3 protein gets one entry after TCRdb re-called the reads with MiXCR. The table shows about 770,000 distinct CDR3 sequences, with around 29% occurring only once. This CDR3 comprises 14 residues. Per germline, CDR1 SGDLS and CDR2 YYNGEE. V shed 4 bases and J shed 1 base, with 10 bases lying between them. Comment on this clonotype: The antigen remains undetermined.

Specimen: cultured CD8+ T cells from PBMCs, collected from culture after CMV antigen stimulation. This chain connects TRBV9 to TRBJ2-3; D is unresolved. The sequence was collected from a human donor in good health (CMV status not recorded). Some clones in this sample may be carry-over from other donors' samples. The CDR3 DNA reads as TGTGCCAGCAGCCCTCGCCGTGGCACAGATACGCAGTATTTT. Residues: CASSPRRGTDTQYF.